This T cell receptor (beta chain) was captured in a study of OX40 agonist ivuxolimab in advanced cancers. The wider study: Dose-escalation subjects each had hepatocellular carcinoma, melanoma, renal cell or head and neck cancer.

Exclusion applied to patients with autoimmune disease history or systemic immunosuppression. The timepoints at which blood was sampled were baseline, cycle 4 day 1, and cycle 7 day 1. The assay was immunoSEQ multiplex PCR, and TCRdb's table has in-frame clones only and misses some. The repertoire includes tens of thousands of clones, more than 80% of them detected once, and approximately 0.5% sits in the top ten. Source: CD4+ or CD8+ T cells sorted from blood, taken in a trial of the OX40 agonist ivuxolimab. The clonotype comes from an adult with an advanced solid tumor such as melanoma, head and neck, liver or kidney cancer.

CDR3 DNA sequence: TGTGCCAGCCGAGGGGCAGGGGCAAGGAATACGCAGTATTTT. Translated: CASRGAGARNTQYF. V is TRBV28 and J is TRBJ2-3, with D possibly TRBD1 on 6 matching bases. V was pared by 8 bases and J by 7 bases, with 19 bases between. The CDR3 is 14 residues long. CDR1 is MDHEN, CDR2 SYDVKM, per germline. Full variable domain (remainder filled in from reference TRBV28 and TRBJ2-3): DVKVTQSSRYLVKRTGEKVFLECVQDMDHENMFWYRQDPGLGLRLIYFSYDVKMKEKGDIPEGYSVSREKKERFSLILESASTNQTSMYLCASRGAGARNTQYFGPGTRLTVL.